The sequence of this T cell receptor (beta chain) was determined in a study of blood T cells in healthy people across ages (dated by TCRdb to the mid-2010s). Study-wide context: In model experiments, template switching captured roughly one uniquely barcoded TCR beta cDNA molecule for every two T cells. The study measured age-related changes in TCR beta repertoire diversity using deep sequencing normalized with unique cDNA molecular identifiers. The donors were split into four age groups: young (average about 15 years), middle-aged (39), aged (about 56) and long-lived (under 90). Donors of different ages were randomly distributed across sequencing lanes to avoid experimental bias. The study analyzed two additional independent replicas of 1 million unique cDNA reads from the same blood draw for two donors, one aged 18 to 29 and one aged 80 or older. The paper's findings and limits, for the study overall: Because donor CMV infection status was unknown, age-related changes in expanded clonotypes were potentially confounded. The percentage of naive T cells measured by flow cytometry correlated strongly with observed TCR beta diversity. Since profiling was done on bulk unsorted PBMCs, naive and antigen-experienced compartments could not be conclusively compared. Compared with the aged group, the long-lived group had more naive CD4+ T cells, fewer expanded clones and increased TCR diversity, a pattern suggesting age selection. Observed TCR beta diversity per million T cells fell roughly linearly with age, and a significant reduction was already apparent by age approximately 41. Estimates of total diversity based on one million sequenced T cells were regarded as lower bounds and as underestimates.

Unmatched junction bases come to 5, with V trimmed by 0 bases and J by 2 bases. Per the germline V gene (reference sequence), DFQATT is the CDR1 and SNEGSKA is the CDR2. The CDR3 covers 15 residues, taking in both the cysteine and the phenylalanine. Left in the record is the CDR3 DNA by itself, 45 bases read in frame from the first base. Donors were a few dozen systemically healthy Caucasian individuals from Russia aged 6 to 90 years. Each donor gave around 9 milliliters of peripheral blood, collected into EDTA-treated Vacutainer tubes. Ficoll-Paque density-gradient centrifugation was used to isolate PBMCs, with at least 6.5 million per sample. Total RNA was extracted from PBMCs with Trizol reagent, with at least 6 micrograms obtained per sample. The percentages of naive CD45RAhigh/CD27high T cells were determined by flow cytometry on a PBMC aliquot from every donor. This clonotype was observed at least ten times. This clone's antigen is unknown. There are no base qualities to consult, and no much larger clone falls within one base.

The method behind the library was 5' RACE. The data were produced on an Illumina HiSeq 2500. A second PCR of roughly 7 to 11 cycles was run with a J-beta primer mix and a sample-barcoded 5' primer. Each TCR beta cDNA molecule received a unique molecular identifier from a template-switch 5' adaptor carrying 12 random nucleotides. At least 3 million CDR3-containing paired-end reads were obtained from each sample. First-strand cDNA synthesis was performed from all RNA using the Mint cDNA synthesis kit, with priming by a TRBC-specific oligonucleotide. After uracil-DNA glycosylase treatment, a first 18-cycle PCR used universal primers M1SS and BC2_uni_R on all cDNA. Per the original workflow: Each sample was normalized by randomly selecting 1 million high-quality reads, each carrying a distinct molecular identifier. Instead of being binned into consensus sequences, reads that shared molecular identifiers were thrown out. MiTCR, run with a Q25 quality threshold and the strictest error-elimination algorithm, handled CDR3 identification, clonotype clustering and error correction. A nonparametric unseen species model with Euler transformation was used to estimate lower-bound total TCR beta diversity. TCRdb reanalyzed the raw reads on its own, using fastp at Q25 for trimming and MiXCR for clone calling, and kept in-frame beta chains. Each CDR3 protein appears once, grouped with its most common genes and DNA. The V and J calls shown here were made by TCRdb, not taken from the authors' results. A total of 1.5 million to 2 million distinct CDR3 sequences appear in this sample, over 25% of them only once. The top ten clones comprise 7% to 9% of the sample.

Sequenced input: blood. The source is a woman aged 25 to 39 in good health. The sequence joins TRBV20-1 to TRBJ2-7, with TRBD1 matching 9 junction bases. The DNA sequence follows: TGCAGTGCTAGAGATCGACAGGGGGGCACCTACGAGCAGTACTTC. It encodes CSARDRQGGTYEQYF.